This T cell receptor beta chain derives from a study of CD8+ T cells in alopecia areata. Overall study context: Treated patients were given 5 to 10 mg oral tofacitinib twice daily.

Treatment noted: oral pan-JAK inhibitor, 5-10 mg twice daily. From alopecia areata patients, lesional scalp punch biopsies and peripheral blood were collected. CDR3 length: 15 residues. Per the germline V gene, CDR1 is MNHEY and CDR2 is SMNVEV (reference sequence). V lost 5 bases and J 0 bases, leaving 11 bases between the germline ends. Investigators isolated RNA and reverse transcribed it into cDNA to act as the sequencing template. Sequencing was performed with immunoSEQ multiplex PCR; in TCRdb, only in-frame clones are kept and a portion is missing. The data show around 150,000 clones, about three fifths seen once.

The sample was CD4+ T cells sorted from blood, taken at week 4, from a patient treated with tofacitinib. The TCR comes from a human donor with alopecia areata. J is TRBJ1-5 and V is TRBV27; D remains unclear. CDR3 coding DNA: TGTGCCAGCAGTCCCTCCAGGTTTAGCAATCAGCCCCAGCATTTT. The encoded protein is CASSPSRFSNQPQHF.